These 15 T cell receptor beta chains share one sample of origin, sequenced in a study of identical twins (TCRdb year 2016). Receptors were amplified or captured by 5' RACE. This sample was sequenced with an Illumina HiSeq 2000. TCRdb handled the public reads itself, with Q25 trimming in fastp and clone calling in MiXCR, and kept productive beta chains. CDR3 protein duplicates are merged, each entry listing the most common genes and DNA. The sample table records 600,000 to 700,000 distinct CDR3 sequences; 21% of these occur just once. The top ten hold 4% to 5.5% of the sample. This same sample was also part of a study on T cells expressing NK-cell markers.

Sequencing used PBMCs. The receptors stem from a woman aged 18-29 years in good health.

The chain combines TRBV5-1 with TRBJ2-7, with 7 positions matching TRBD1. J lost 1 base, V lost 0 bases, and 4 bases had no gene match. The CDR3 loop spans 15 amino acids. Germline V lookup: CDR1 SGHRS, CDR2 YFSETQ. The CDR3 DNA is TGCGCCAGCAGCTTGGAACAGGGGACGTCCTACGAGCAGTACTTC. Its translation: CASSLEQGTSYEQYF.

The J gene is TRBJ2-1, the V gene TRBV6-6; D possibly corresponds to TRBD1 (5 bases). The CDR3 consists of 12 residues. The germline V gene has CDR1 MNHNY and CDR2 SVGAGI (reference sequence). V lost 5 bases and J lost 9, with 11 bases in between. The CDR3 sequence: CASSLQAFEQFF. CDR3 in DNA: TGTGCCAGCAGTCTACAGGCGTTTGAGCAGTTCTTC.

This clonotype was counted many times. The chain carries TRBV5-1 and TRBJ2-7; 9 bases line up with TRBD1. The trim removed 4 bases at V and 4 bases at J, leaving 9 bases unmatched. Germline-derived CDR1 and CDR2 are SGHRS and YFSETQ. CDR3 length: 15 amino acids. CDR3 sequence reads: CASSPRGDRAYEQYF. Here the CDR3 DNA reads TGCGCCAGCAGCCCCCGTGGGGACAGGGCGTACGAGCAGTACTTC.

This clonotype was seen at least ten times. The chain combines TRBV29-1 with TRBJ2-7, with TRBD1 as a possible D gene (6 bases). The CDR3 is 12 amino acids. Germline lookup yields CDR1 SQVTM and CDR2 ANQGSEA. V was trimmed by 4 bases and J by 3 bases, leaving 10 bases between them. The CDR3 reads CSVGQARYEQYF. CDR3 nucleotide sequence: TGCAGCGTTGGACAGGCCCGCTACGAGCAGTACTTC.

This clonotype showed up just a few times. The chain uses TRBV7-7 and TRBJ2-5; perhaps TRBD2 as D (6 bases). V lost 5 bases to trimming and J lost 1 base, with 14 bases between them. Germline loops: CDR1 SSHAT, CDR2 FNYEAQ (reference sequence). This CDR3 is 15 amino acids long. CDR3 in amino acids: CASSREFGGQETQYF. The CDR3 DNA reads TGTGCCAGCAGCCGGGAGTTTGGCGGCCAAGAGACCCAGTACTTC.

This chain joins TRBV20-1 and TRBJ1-5; D is perhaps TRBD1 (6 bases). Germline assignment: CDR1 DFQATT and CDR2 SNEGSKA (reference sequence). This CDR3 has 13 residues. Trimming left V 6 bases short and J 7 bases short, with 16 bases between. CDR3 coding DNA: TGCAGTGCGCCAGGACAGCCTGACCAGCCCCAGCATTTT. Translating it yields CSAPGQPDQPQHF.

This clonotype appeared many times. The V and J genes are TRBV12-3 or TRBV12-4 and TRBJ2-1, with D possibly being TRBD1 or TRBD2 (5 bases each). The CDR3 is 13 residues long. V shed 3 bases and J shed 5 bases, with 8 bases lying between them. CDR3 sequence: CASSFGGNNEQFF. The CDR3 nucleotides are TGTGCCAGCAGTTTTGGGGGAAACAATGAGCAGTTCTTC.

This clonotype has just a few counts. The rearrangement uses TRBV12-3 or TRBV12-4 and TRBJ2-1; no reliable D call. The ends were cut back, 3 bases at V and 6 bases at J, with 12 bases in the middle. This CDR3 region has 14 residues. CDR3 residues: CASSLFYFGNEQFF. The CDR3 DNA sequence: TGTGCCAGCAGTTTGTTCTATTTCGGCAATGAGCAGTTCTTC.

Turning to this clonotype: The junction departs from germline at one end; a sequencing error may be responsible. The rearrangement links TRBV7-2 to TRBJ2-3; D is perhaps TRBD2 (5 bases). This CDR3 is built from 14 residues. The germline CDR1 and CDR2 sequences are SGHTA and FQGNSA. The CDR3, as DNA: TGCGCCAGCAGCTTGGAGGCAGGCACAGATACGCAGTATTTT. Translating it yields CASSLEAGTDTQYF. Together with reference TRBV7-2 and TRBJ2-3, the CDR3 gives the full variable domain: GAGVSQSPSNKVTEKGKDVELRCDPISGHTALYWYRQSLGQGLEFLIYFQGNSAPDKSGLPSDRFSAERTGGSVSTLTIQRTQQEDSAVYLCASSLEAGTDTQYFGPGTRLTVL.

The V gene is TRBV5-1, the J gene TRBJ2-7; 14 bases line up with TRBD2. Germline V gives CDR1 SGHRS, CDR2 YFSETQ. CDR3 length equals 15 residues. The V gene end was trimmed by 4 bases and the J gene end by 3 bases; junction bases not matched to a gene: 3. The CDR3 coding sequence is TGCGCCAGCAGCACTGGACTAGCGGGAGGCTACGAGCAGTACTTC. This sequence encodes CASSTGLAGGYEQYF.

This clonotype has just a few counts. Relative to the germline gene, one junction end is altered; a read error may explain this. The V gene is TRBV5-1, the J gene TRBJ1-4; no clear D gene. Per the germline V gene, CDR1 is SGHRS and CDR2 is YFSETQ. The CDR3 runs to 13 residues. CDR3 nucleotide sequence: TGTGCCAGCAGTTTGGGTGTTAATGAAAAACTGTTTTTT. Its protein is CASSLGVNEKLFF.

In its sample, this clonotype was seen a few times. The gene calls are TRBV7-6 and TRBJ2-1; TRBD2 aligns across 7 bases. The CDR3 totals 16 residues. V shed 0 bases and J 5 bases; nucleotides not matched to a gene: 7. The germline V gene has CDR1 SGHVS and CDR2 FNYEAQ. CDR3: CASSLAGGLSNNEQFF. CDR3 DNA sequence: TGTGCCAGCAGCTTAGCCGGGGGACTATCTAACAATGAGCAGTTCTTC.

There are many counts of this clonotype. This sequence joins TRBV6-6 and TRBJ1-5; D gene uncertain. Trimming took 7 bases from V and 3 from J, leaving 7 bases between them. From germline, CDR1 is MNHNY and CDR2 SVGAGI (reference sequence). This CDR3 spans 12 amino acids. The DNA of the CDR3 is TGTGCCAGCAACTCGCCCAATCAGCCCCAGCATTTT. This encodes CASNSPNQPQHF.

This sequence joins TRBV7-9 and TRBJ2-1; TRBD2 might be the D (6 bases). V was clipped by 4 bases and J by 0 bases, with 10 bases between them. The CDR3 contains 15 residues. Looked up from germline, CDR1 is SEHNR and CDR2 is FQNEAQ (reference sequence). The CDR3 sequence is CASSSFGSSYNEQFF. CDR3 sequence (DNA): TGTGCCAGCAGCTCATTCGGGAGCTCCTACAATGAGCAGTTCTTC. Complete variable domain (other parts from reference TRBV7-9 and TRBJ2-1): DTGVSQNPRHKITKRGQNVTFRCDPISEHNRLYWYRQTLGQGPEFLTYFQNEAQLEKSRLLSDRFSAERPKGSFSTLEIQRTEQGDSAMYLCASSSFGSSYNEQFFGPGTRLTVL.

The V gene is TRBV5-1, the J gene TRBJ2-7; 10 bases are shared with TRBD1. This CDR3 contains 15 residues. V shed 4 bases and J 6 bases; nucleotides not matched to a gene: 10. Germline V gene data show CDR1 as SGHRS and CDR2 as YFSETQ. CDR3 DNA: TGCGCCAGCAGCGGAACCGGACAGGGGGTGGCCGAGCAGTACTTC. Translation: CASSGTGQGVAEQYF. Combining the CDR3 with reference TRBV5-1 and TRBJ2-7 gives the whole variable domain KAGVTQTPRYLIKTRGQQVTLSCSPISGHRSVSWYQQTPGQGLQFLFEYFSETQRNKGNFPGRFSGRQFSNSRSEMNVSTLELGDSALYLCASSGTGQGVAEQYFGPGTRLTVT.